This T cell receptor (beta chain) was found in a study of T cell responses to AZD1222 COVID-19 vaccine. General observations from the study: The study found Spike-specific TCR breadth and depth rose after two AZD1222 doses. Regions 160-218 and 743-854 held dominance among vaccine-associated CD4 TCRs, which spanned spike.

On this clone itself: What it recognizes is unknown.

Analyses pooled second doses at about 4 or about 12 weeks. CDR1 is SGDLS and CDR2 is YYNGEE in the germline V gene. The CDR3 spans 15 residues. V shed 0 bases and J shed 6 bases, with 12 bases lying between them. Profiling relied on immunoSEQ multiplex PCR, and the TCRdb table lists in-frame clones only, not all of them. The sample includes more than 150,000 clones, around 90% of them seen just once. This TCR derives from an adult who received the AZD1222 COVID-19 vaccine. The chain couples TRBV9 to TRBJ2-2; D is uncertain. Sequenced here: peripheral blood, sampled 28 days after the second AZD1222 dose. The CDR3 DNA sequence: TGTGCCAGCAGCGTAGCGGGTAGTCTCTCCGGGGAGCTGTTTTTT. This sequence encodes CASSVAGSLSGELFF.